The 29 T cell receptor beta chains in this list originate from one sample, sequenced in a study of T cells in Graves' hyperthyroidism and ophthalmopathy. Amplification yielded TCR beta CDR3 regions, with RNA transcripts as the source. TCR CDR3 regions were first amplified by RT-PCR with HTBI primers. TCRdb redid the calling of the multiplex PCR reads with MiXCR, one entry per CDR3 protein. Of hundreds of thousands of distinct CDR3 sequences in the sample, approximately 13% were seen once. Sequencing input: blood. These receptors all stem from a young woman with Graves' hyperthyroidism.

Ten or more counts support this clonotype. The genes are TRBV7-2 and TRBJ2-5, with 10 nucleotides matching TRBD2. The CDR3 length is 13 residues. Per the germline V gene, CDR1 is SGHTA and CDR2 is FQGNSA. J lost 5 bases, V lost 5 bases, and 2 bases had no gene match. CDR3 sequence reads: CASSASGSETQYF. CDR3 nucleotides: TGTGCCAGCAGCGCTAGCGGGAGTGAGACCCAGTACTTC.

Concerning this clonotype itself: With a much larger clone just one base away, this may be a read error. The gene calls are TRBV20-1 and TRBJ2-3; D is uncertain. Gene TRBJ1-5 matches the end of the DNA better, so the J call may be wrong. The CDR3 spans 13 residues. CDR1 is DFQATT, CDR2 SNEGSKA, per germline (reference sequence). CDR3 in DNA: TGCAGTGCTAGTCCCGGGCCCACAGATACGCAGCATTTT. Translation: CSASPGPTDTQHF.

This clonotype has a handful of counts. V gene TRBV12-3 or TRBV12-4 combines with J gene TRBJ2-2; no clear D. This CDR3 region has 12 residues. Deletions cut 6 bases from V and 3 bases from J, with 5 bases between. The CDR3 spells CASRMDTGELFF. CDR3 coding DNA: TGTGCCAGCAGGATGGACACCGGGGAGCTGTTTTTT.

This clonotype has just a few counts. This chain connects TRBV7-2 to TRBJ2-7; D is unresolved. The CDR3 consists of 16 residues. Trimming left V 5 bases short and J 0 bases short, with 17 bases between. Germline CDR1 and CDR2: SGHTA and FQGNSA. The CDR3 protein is CASSLPGGRSSYEQYF. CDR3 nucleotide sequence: TGTGCCAGCAGCCTCCCGGGCGGTAGGAGCTCCTACGAGCAGTACTTC.

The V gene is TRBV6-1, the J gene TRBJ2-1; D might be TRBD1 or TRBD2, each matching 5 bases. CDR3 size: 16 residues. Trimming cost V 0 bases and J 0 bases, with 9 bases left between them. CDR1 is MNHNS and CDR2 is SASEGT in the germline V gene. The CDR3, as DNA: TGTGCCAGCAGTGAAGCGGGGGTGGGCTCCTACAATGAGCAGTTCTTC. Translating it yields CASSEAGVGSYNEQFF.

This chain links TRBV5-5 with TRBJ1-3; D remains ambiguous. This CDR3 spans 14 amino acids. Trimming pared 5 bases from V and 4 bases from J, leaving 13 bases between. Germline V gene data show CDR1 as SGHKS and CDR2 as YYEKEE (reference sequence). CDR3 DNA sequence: TGTGCCAGCAGACTTGAGAATGCCGGAAACACCATATATTTT. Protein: CASRLENAGNTIYF.

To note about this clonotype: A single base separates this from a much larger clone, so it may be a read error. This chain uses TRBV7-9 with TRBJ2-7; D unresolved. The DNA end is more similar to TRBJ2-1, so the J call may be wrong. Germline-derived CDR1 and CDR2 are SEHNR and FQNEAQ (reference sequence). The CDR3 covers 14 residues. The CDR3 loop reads CASSFQAAPYEQFF. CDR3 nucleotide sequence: TGTGCCAGCAGTTTCCAGGCTGCCCCCTACGAGCAGTTCTTC.

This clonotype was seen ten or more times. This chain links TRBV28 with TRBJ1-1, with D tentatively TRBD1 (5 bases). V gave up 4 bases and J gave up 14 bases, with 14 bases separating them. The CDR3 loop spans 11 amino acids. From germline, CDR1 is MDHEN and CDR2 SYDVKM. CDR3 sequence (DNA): TGTGCCAGCAGTTCCCTGACAGAGTCGTTCTTT. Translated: CASSSLTESFF. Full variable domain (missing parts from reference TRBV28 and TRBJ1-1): DVKVTQSSRYLVKRTGEKVFLECVQDMDHENMFWYRQDPGLGLRLIYFSYDVKMKEKGDIPEGYSVSREKKERFSLILESASTNQTSMYLCASSSLTESFFGQGTRLTVV.

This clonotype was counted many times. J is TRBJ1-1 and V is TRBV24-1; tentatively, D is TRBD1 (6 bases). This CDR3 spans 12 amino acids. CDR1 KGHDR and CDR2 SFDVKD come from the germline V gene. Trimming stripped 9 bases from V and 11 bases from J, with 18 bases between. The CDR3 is CATSDRGRLAFF. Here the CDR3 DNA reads TGTGCCACCTCCGACCGGGGGCGGCTGGCTTTCTTT.

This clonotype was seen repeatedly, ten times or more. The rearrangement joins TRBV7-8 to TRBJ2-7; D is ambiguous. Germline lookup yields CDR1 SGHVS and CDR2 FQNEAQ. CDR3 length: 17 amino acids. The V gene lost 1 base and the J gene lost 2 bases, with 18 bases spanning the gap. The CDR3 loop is CASSLGIGPTGPYEQYF. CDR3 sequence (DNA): TGTGCCAGCAGCTTAGGGATAGGGCCAACCGGTCCCTACGAGCAGTACTTC.

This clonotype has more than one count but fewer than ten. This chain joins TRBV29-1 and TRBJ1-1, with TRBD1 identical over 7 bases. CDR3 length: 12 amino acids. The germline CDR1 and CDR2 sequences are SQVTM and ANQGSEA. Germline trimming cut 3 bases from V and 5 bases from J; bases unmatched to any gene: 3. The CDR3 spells CSVDGTATEAFF. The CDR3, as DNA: TGCAGCGTTGATGGGACAGCGACTGAAGCTTTCTTT.

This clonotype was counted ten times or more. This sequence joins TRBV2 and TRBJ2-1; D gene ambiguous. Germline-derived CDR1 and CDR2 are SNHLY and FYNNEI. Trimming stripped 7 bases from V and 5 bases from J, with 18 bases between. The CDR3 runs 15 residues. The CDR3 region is CASKRTALSDNEQFF. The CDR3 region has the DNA TGTGCCAGCAAACGAACAGCCTTGTCAGACAATGAGCAGTTCTTC.

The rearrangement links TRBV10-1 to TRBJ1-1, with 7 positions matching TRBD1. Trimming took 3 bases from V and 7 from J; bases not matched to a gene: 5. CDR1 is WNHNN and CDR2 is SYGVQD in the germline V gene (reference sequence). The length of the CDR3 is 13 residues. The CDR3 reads CASSEFRTGEAFF. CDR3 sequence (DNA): TGCGCCAGCAGTGAATTTCGGACAGGTGAAGCTTTCTTT.

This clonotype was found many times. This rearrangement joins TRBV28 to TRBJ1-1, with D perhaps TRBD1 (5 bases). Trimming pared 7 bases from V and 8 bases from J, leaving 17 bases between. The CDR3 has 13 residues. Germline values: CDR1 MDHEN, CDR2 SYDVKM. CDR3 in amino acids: CASNYGTAPEAFF. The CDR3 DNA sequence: TGTGCCAGCAACTACGGGACCGCCCCCGAAGCTTTCTTT.

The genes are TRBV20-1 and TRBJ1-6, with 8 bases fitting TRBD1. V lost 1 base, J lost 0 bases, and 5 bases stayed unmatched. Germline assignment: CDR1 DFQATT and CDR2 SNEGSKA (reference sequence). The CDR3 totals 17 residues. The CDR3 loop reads CSARGRTGSSYNSPLHF. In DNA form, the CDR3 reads TGCAGTGCTAGAGGCAGGACAGGGAGCTCCTATAATTCACCCCTCCACTTT.

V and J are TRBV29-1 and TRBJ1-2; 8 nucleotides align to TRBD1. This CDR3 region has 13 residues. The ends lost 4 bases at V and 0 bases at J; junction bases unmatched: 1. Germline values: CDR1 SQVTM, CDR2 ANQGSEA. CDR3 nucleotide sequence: TGCAGCGTTGGGACAGGGTCTAACTATGGCTACACCTTC. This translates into CSVGTGSNYGYTF.

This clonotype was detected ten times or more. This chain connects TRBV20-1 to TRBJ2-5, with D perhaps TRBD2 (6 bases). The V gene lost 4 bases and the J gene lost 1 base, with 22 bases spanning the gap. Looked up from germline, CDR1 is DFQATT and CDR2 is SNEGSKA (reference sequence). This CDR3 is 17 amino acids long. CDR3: CSATSAWVGSSQETQYF. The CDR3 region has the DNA TGCAGTGCTACCTCGGCGTGGGTCGGGAGTTCCCAAGAGACCCAGTACTTC.

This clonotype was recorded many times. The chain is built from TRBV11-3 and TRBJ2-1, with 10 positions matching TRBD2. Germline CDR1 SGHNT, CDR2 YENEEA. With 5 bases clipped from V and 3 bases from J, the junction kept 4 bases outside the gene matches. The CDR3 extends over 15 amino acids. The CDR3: CASSHGLAVYNEQFF. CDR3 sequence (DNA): TGTGCCAGCAGCCACGGACTAGCGGTCTACAATGAGCAGTTCTTC.

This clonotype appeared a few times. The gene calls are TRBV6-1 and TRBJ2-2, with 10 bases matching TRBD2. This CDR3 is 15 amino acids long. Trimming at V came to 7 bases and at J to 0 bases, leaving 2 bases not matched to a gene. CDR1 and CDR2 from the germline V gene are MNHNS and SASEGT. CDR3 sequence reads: CASKRGGTNTGELFF. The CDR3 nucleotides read TGTGCCAGCAAGCGGGGGGGTACGAACACCGGGGAGCTGTTTTTT.

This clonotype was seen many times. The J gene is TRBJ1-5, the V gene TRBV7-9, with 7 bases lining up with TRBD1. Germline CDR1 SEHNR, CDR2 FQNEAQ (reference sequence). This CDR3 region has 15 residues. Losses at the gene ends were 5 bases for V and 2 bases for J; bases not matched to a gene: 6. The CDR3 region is CASSNTGVRNQPQHF. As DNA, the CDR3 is TGTGCCAGCAGCAACACAGGGGTTCGCAATCAGCCCCAGCATTTT.

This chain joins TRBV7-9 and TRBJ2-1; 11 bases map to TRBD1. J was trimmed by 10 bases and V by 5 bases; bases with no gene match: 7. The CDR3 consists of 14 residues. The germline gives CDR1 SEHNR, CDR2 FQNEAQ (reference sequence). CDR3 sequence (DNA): TGTGCCAGCAGCGGGGGGACAGGGGGTCAGGAGCAGTTCTTC. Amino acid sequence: CASSGGTGGQEQFF.

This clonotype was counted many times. CDR3 sequence: CASSLGHASNQPQHF. The CDR3 DNA is TGTGCCAGCAGCTTAGGGCACGCGAGCAATCAGCCCCAGCATTTT. This chain connects TRBV7-2 to TRBJ1-5, with no clear D. V was trimmed by 1 base and J by 1 base, leaving 8 bases between them. Per the germline V gene, CDR1 is SGHTA and CDR2 is FQGNSA. The CDR3 contains 15 residues.

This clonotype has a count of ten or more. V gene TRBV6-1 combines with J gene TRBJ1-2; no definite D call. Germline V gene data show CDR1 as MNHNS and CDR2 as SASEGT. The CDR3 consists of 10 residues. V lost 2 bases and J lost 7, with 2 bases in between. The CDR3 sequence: CASSEFGYTF. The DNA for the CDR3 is TGTGCCAGCAGTGAATTTGGCTACACCTTC.

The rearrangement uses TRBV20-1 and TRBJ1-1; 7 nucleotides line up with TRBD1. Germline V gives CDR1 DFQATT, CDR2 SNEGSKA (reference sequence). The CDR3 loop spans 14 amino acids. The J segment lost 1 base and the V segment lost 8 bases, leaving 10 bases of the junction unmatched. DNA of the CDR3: TGCAGTACGAGACTAACAGGGGCGAACACTGAAGCTTTCTTT. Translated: CSTRLTGANTEAFF.

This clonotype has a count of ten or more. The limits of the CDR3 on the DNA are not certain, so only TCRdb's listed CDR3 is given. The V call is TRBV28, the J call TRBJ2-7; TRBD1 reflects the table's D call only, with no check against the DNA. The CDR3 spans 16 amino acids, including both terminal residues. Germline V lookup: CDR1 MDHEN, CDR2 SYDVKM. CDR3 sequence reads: CASSSSYGRDSYEQYF.

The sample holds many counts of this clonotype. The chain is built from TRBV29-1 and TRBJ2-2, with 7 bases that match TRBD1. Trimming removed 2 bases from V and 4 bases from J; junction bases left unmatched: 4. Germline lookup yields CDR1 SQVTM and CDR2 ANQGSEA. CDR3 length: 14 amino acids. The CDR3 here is CSVEFPGGTGELFF. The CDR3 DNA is TGCAGCGTTGAATTTCCAGGGGGCACCGGGGAGCTGTTTTTT.

CDR3 DNA: TGTGCCAGTAGTCCCGTGGGGGGACATCCGGGCTACGAGCAGTACTTC. Translation gives CASSPVGGHPGYEQYF. The chain employs TRBV19 and TRBJ2-7; D might be TRBD1 or TRBD2, each matching 6 bases. Per germline, CDR1 LNHDA and CDR2 SQIVND (reference sequence). V was trimmed by 5 bases and J by 3 bases, leaving 20 bases between them. The CDR3 spans 16 residues.

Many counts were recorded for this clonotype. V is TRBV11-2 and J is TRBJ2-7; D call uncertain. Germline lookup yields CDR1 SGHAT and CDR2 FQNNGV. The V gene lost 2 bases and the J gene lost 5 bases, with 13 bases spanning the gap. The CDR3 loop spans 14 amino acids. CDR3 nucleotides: TGTGCCAGCAGCTTAATTAACTCGGACCACGAGCAGTACTTC. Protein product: CASSLINSDHEQYF.

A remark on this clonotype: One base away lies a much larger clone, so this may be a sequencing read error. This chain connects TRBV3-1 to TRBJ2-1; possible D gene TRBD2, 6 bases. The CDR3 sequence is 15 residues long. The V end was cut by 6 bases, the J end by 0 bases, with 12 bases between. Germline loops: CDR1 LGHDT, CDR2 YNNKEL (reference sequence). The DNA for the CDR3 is TGTGCCAGCAGTGTAGCGGAGAGCTCCTACAATGAGCAGTTCTTC. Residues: CASSVAESSYNEQFF.